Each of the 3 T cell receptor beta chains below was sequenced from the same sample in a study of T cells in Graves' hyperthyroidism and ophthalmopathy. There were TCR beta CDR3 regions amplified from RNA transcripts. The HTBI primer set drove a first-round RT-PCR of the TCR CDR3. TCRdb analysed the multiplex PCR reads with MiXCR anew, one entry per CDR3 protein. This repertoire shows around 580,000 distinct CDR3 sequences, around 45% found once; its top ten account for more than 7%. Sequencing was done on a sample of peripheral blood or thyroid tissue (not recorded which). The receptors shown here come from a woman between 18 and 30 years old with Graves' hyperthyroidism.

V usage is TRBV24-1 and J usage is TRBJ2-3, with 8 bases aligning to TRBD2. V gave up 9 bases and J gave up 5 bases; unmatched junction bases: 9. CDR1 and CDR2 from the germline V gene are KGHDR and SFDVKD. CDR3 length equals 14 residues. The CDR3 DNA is TGTGCCACCGGCGGCGGACTAGCAGTAGATACGCAGTATTTT. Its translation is CATGGGLAVDTQYF.

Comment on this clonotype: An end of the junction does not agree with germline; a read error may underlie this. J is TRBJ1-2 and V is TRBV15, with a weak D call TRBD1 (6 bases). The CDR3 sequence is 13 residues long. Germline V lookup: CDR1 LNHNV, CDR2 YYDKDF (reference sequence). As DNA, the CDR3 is TGTGCCGCCAGCCGAGAGGCAGGGGCTGGCTACACCTTC. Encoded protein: CAASREAGAGYTF.

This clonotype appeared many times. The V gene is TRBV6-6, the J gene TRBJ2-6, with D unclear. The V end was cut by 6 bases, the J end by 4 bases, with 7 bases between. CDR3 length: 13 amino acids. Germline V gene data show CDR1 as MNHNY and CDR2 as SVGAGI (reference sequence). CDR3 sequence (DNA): TGTGCCAGCAGGCGCGGAGGGGCCAACGTCCTGACTTTC. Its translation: CASRRGGANVLTF.